This T cell receptor (beta chain) was obtained from a study of blood T cell repertoires in COVID-19. Study summary: Sites across the United States, Italy and Spain contributed samples from acute and convalescent COVID-19. T cells, B-cell-depleted T cells, or PBMCs supplied cDNA or gDNA.

Germline V gene data show CDR1 as PRHDT and CDR2 as FYEKMQ (reference sequence). V gave up 7 bases and J gave up 0 bases; unmatched junction bases: 4. This CDR3 contains 15 residues. How the authors handled the data: It was from reference gene primer amplification that nucleated cell counts were estimated. Method: immunoSEQ multiplex PCR; TCRdb's copy keeps in-frame clones and lacks some. That table furnishes V, J and clone size, whereas the DNA furnished D and trimming. The repertoire holds some 160,000 clones, with approximately 87% as singletons. This clonotype originated in a woman between 70 and 85 years old with acute or convalescent COVID-19. The chain has TRBV13 and TRBJ2-2; TRBD2 matches 8 bases. Sequenced material: peripheral blood. The CDR3 nucleotides read TGTGCCAGCATCCGCGGGAGGCCGAACACCGGGGAGCTGTTTTTT. Protein sequence: CASIRGRPNTGELFF.